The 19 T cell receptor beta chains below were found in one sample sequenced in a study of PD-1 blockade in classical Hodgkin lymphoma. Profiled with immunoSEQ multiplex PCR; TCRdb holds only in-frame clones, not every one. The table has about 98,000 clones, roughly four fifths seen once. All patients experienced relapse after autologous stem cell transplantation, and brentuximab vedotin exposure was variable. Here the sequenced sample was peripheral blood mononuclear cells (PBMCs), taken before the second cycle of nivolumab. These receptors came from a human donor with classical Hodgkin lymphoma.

CDR3 protein: CASSPTRAWTGELFF. CDR3 coding DNA: TGCGCCAGCAGCCCCACTCGGGCCTGGACCGGGGAGCTGTTTTTT. The J gene is TRBJ2-2, the V gene TRBV4-1; no firm D call. This CDR3 has 15 residues. The ends were cut back, 4 bases at V and 5 bases at J, with 14 bases in the middle. The V gene's germline CDR1 is MGHRA and CDR2 YSYEKL.

CDR3 nucleotide sequence: TGTGCCAGCAGTTACTCGCCAGGGGGCAATGAGCAGTTCTTC. As protein: CASSYSPGGNEQFF. The chain recombines TRBV6-6 with TRBJ2-1, with 7 bases fitting TRBD1. The CDR3 loop spans 14 amino acids. Germline lookup yields CDR1 MNHNY and CDR2 SVGAGI (reference sequence). J gave up 6 bases and V 0 bases, and 2 bases lay outside the gene matches.

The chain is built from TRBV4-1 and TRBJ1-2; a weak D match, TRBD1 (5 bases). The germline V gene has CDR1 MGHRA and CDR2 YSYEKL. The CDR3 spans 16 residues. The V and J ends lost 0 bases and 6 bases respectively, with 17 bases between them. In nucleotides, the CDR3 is TGCGCCAGCAGCCAAGAGTCTGGGTGGGGGACCGATGGCTACACCTTC. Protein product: CASSQESGWGTDGYTF.

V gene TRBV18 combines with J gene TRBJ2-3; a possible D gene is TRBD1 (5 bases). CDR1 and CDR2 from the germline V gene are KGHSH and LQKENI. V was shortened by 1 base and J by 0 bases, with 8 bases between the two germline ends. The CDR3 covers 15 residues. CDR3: CASSPRQSSTDTQYF. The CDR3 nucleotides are TGTGCCAGCTCACCACGACAGTCTAGCACAGATACGCAGTATTTT.

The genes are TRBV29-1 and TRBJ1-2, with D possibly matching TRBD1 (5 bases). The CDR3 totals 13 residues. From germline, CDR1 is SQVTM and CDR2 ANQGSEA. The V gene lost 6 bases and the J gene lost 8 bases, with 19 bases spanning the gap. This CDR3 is CSVDTGLGGGYTF. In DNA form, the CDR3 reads TGCAGCGTGGACACGGGCCTCGGAGGCGGCTACACCTTC.

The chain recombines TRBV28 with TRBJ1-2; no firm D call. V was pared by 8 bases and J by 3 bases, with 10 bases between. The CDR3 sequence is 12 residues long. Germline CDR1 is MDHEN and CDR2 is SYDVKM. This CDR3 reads CASLAEDYGYTF. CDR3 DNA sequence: TGTGCCAGCCTCGCAGAAGACTATGGCTACACCTTC.

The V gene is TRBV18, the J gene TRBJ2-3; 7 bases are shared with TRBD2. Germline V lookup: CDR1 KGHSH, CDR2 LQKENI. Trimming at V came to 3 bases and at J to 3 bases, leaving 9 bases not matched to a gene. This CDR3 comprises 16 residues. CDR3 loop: CASSPLTGGLTDTQYF. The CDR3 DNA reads TGTGCCAGCTCACCTCTCACGGGAGGCTTAACAGATACGCAGTATTTT.

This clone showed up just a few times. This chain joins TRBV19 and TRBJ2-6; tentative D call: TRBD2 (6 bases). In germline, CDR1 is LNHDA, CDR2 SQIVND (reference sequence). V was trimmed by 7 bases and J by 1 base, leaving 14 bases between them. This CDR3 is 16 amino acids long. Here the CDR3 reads CASTGVLPSGANVLTF. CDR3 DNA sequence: TGTGCCAGTACGGGGGTTCTGCCGTCTGGGGCCAACGTCCTGACTTTC.

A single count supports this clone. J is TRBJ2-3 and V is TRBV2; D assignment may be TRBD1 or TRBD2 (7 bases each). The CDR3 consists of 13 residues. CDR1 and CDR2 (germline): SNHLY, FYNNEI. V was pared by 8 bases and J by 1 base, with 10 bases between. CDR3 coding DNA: TGTGCCAGCTCAGGGGGGGGCACAGATACGCAGTATTTT. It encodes CASSGGGTDTQYF.

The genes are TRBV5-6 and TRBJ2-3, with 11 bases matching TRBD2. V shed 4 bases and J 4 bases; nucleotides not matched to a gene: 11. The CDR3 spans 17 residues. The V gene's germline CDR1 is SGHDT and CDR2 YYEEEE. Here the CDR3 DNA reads TGTGCCAGCAGCCCTTGGACTAGCGGGCGGGGGGCAGATACGCAGTATTTT. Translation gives CASSPWTSGRGADTQYF. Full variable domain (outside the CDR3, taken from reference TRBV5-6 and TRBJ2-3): DAGVTQSPTHLIKTRGQQVTLRCSPKSGHDTVSWYQQALGQGPQFIFQYYEEEERQRGNFPDRFSGHQFPNYSSELNVNALLLGDSALYLCASSPWTSGRGADTQYFGPGTRLTVL.

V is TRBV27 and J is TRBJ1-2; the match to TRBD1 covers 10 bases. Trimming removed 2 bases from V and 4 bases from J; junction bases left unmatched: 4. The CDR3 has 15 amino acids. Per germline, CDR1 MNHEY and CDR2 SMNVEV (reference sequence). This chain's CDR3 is CASSLTDRGAYGYTF. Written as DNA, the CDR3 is TGTGCCAGCAGTTTAACGGACAGGGGGGCCTATGGCTACACCTTC.

CDR3 sequence: CASSPGLELGAFF. CDR3 nucleotides: TGTGCCAGCTCACCGGGACTGGAACTGGGAGCTTTCTTT. V is TRBV18 and J is TRBJ1-1; tentatively, D is TRBD1 (5 bases). The CDR3 sequence is 13 residues long. The V gene lost 3 bases and the J gene lost 10 bases, with 15 bases spanning the gap. CDR1 and CDR2 from the germline V gene are KGHSH and LQKENI.

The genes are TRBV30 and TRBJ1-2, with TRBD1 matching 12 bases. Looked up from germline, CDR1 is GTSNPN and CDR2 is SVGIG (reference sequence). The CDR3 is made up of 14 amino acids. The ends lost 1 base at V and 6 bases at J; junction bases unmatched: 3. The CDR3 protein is CAWSGGQGAHGYTF. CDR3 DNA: TGTGCCTGGAGTGGGGGACAGGGGGCGCATGGCTACACCTTC.

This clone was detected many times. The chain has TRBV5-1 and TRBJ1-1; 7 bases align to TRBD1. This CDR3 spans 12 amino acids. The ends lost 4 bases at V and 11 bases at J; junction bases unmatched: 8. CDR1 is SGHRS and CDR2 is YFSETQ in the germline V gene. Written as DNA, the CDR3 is TGCGCCAGCAGCCCCGACAGGGATTGGGCTTTCTTT. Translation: CASSPDRDWAFF.

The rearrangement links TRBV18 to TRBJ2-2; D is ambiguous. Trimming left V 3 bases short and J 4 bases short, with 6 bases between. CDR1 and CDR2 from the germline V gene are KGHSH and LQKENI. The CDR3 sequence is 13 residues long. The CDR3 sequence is CASSPVSTGELFF. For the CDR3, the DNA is TGTGCCAGCTCACCTGTATCCACCGGGGAGCTGTTTTTT. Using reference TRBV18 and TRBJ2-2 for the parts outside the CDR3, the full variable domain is NAGVMQNPRHLVRRRGQEARLRCSPMKGHSHVYWYRQLPEEGLKFMVYLQKENIIDESGMPKERFSAEFPKEGPSILRIQQVVRGDSAAYFCASSPVSTGELFFGEGSRLTVL.

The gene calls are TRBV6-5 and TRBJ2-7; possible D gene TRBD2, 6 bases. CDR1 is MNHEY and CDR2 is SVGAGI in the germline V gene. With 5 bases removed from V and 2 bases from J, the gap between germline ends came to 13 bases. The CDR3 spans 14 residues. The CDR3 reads CASSLRGGPYEQYF. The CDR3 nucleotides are TGTGCCAGCAGTCTTCGTGGAGGGCCCTACGAGCAGTACTTC.

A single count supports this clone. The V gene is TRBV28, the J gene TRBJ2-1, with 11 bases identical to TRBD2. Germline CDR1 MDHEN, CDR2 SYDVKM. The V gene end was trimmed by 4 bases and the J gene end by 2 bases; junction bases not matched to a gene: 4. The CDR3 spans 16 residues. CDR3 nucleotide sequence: TGTGCCAGCAGTTCCTTTAGCGGGGGGGCCTACAATGAGCAGTTCTTC. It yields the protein CASSSFSGGAYNEQFF. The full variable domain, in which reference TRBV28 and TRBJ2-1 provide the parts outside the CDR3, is DVKVTQSSRYLVKRTGEKVFLECVQDMDHENMFWYRQDPGLGLRLIYFSYDVKMKEKGDIPEGYSVSREKKERFSLILESASTNQTSMYLCASSSFSGGAYNEQFFGPGTRLTVL.

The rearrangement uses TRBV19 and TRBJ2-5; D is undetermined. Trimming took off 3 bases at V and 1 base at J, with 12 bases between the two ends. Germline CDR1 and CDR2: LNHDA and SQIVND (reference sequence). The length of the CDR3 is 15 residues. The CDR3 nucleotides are TGTGCCAGTAGTATTGGCACGATAACCCAAGAGACCCAGTACTTC. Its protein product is CASSIGTITQETQYF.

The CDR3 spells CASLLAGGRSEQYF. The CDR3 bases are TGTGCCTCCCTTCTAGCGGGAGGGCGTAGCGAGCAGTACTTC. The rearrangement uses TRBV28 and TRBJ2-7; 12 bases fit TRBD2. Trimming cost V 11 bases and J 6 bases; bases outside gene matches: 11. Germline-derived CDR1 and CDR2 are MDHEN and SYDVKM. This CDR3 is 14 amino acids long.